Reported below is one TCR beta chain. Its antigen is as yet unknown. This sample was taken from a study of graft-versus-host responses after intestinal transplantation. This CDR3 comprises 14 residues. The germline CDR1 and CDR2 sequences are SGHKS and YYEKEE (reference sequence). The ends were cut back, 1 base at V and 6 bases at J, with 12 bases in the middle. Repertoires were generated with immunoSEQ multiplex PCR, while TCRdb's copy carries only in-frame clones and drops some. The repertoire holds 45,000 to 65,000 clones, approximately 94% seen once, with around 0.4% in the top ten. This sequence joins TRBV5-5 and TRBJ2-3; D remains ambiguous. The material was unstimulated CD4+ T cells sorted from spleen or lymph node cells, obtained before transplant. The TCR comes from a human donor who was the organ donor for an intestinal transplant. In DNA, the CDR3 is TGTGCCAGCAGCTTGTTGACGGGTAGGGATACGCAGTATTTT. Translation: CASSLLTGRDTQYF. Combining the CDR3 with reference TRBV5-5 and TRBJ2-3 gives the whole variable domain DAGVTQSPTHLIKTRGQQVTLRCSPISGHKSVSWYQQVLGQGPQFIFQYYEKEERGRGNFPDRFSARQFPNYSSELNVNALLLGDSALYLCASSLLTGRDTQYFGPGTRLTVL.